This T cell receptor beta chain is from a study of beta chain features in type 1 diabetes. Per the germline V gene, CDR1 is MNHEY and CDR2 is SVGAGI. The V and J ends lost 10 bases and 1 base, in that order; junction bases with no gene match: 13. There are 15 residues in the CDR3. Worth noting for this clone: The antigen is undetermined.

Study outcomes and limitations: Shortening that was moderate but significant affected the TCRB CDR3s of Type 1 diabetes patients in all four CD4+ subsets.

Expressed TCRB transcripts were sequenced after all isolated RNA was converted to cDNA. The assay was immunoSEQ multiplex PCR, and TCRdb's table has in-frame clones only and misses some. The table lists around 120,000 clones, around 15% of them singletons, with around 2.6% in the top ten. Averaging around 120 mL, one heparinised blood draw was given by each donor. Isolation of CD4+ naive, central memory, regulatory and stem cell-like memory cells was achieved by sorting via CD45RO/CCR7/CD25/CD127/CD95/CD27. Purity exceeded 98% in all sorted populations. The rearrangement joins TRBV6-5 to TRBJ2-7, with 7 bases aligning to TRBD2. Sequencing was carried out using central memory CD4+ T cells from blood. The sequence came from a young man with type 1 diabetes. In DNA form, the CDR3 reads TGTGCCACCGAACCCGCCGGAGCGGGGTCCTACGAGCAGTACTTC. Encoded protein: CATEPAGAGSYEQYF.